What follows are 10 T cell receptor beta chains derived from one specimen sequenced in a study of shared clonotypes between healthy human individuals. The protocol was immunoSEQ multiplex PCR, while the TCRdb copy is restricted to in-frame clones and leaves out a portion. This table has about 2,500,000 clones, approximately 90% appearing once. Sample: naive CD4+ T cells sorted from blood. Subset here: CD45RA+ positively selected. The receptors stem from a man in his late teens or twenties in good health.

CDR3 region: CASRSRDRNEKLFF. CDR3 nucleotides: TGTGCCAGCCGGTCGAGGGACAGAAATGAAAAACTGTTTTTT. The chain combines TRBV21-1 with TRBJ1-4; the table's D call, TRBD1, has no DNA check behind it. TRBV21-1 counts as a pseudogene. The CDR3 spans 14 residues.

As to this clone: The same CDR3 can be traced to other DNA sequences in this sample. This chain links TRBV18 with TRBJ2-5, with D unresolved. V dropped 0 bases and J dropped 2 bases, with 13 bases sitting between them. The germline V gene has CDR1 KGHSH and CDR2 LQKENI. The CDR3 contains 16 residues. Here the CDR3 DNA reads TGTGCCAGCTCACCACCGACCGGCTACCCGCAAGAGACCCAGTACTTC. It specifies CASSPPTGYPQETQYF.

The chain employs TRBV5-4 and TRBJ2-2; 10 bases map to TRBD2. CDR1 is SGHNT, CDR2 YYREEE, per germline (reference sequence). J lost 3 bases, V lost 0 bases, and 2 bases had no gene match. The CDR3 loop spans 16 amino acids. The CDR3 DNA sequence: TGTGCCAGCAGCTTGGTCCTAGCGGGGGACACCGGGGAGCTGTTTTTT. It codes for CASSLVLAGDTGELFF.

Points on this clone: Other nucleotide sequences from this sample produce the same CDR3. This chain uses TRBV7-9 with TRBJ2-5; D unresolved. The germline V gene has CDR1 SEHNR and CDR2 FQNEAQ (reference sequence). V was shortened by 4 bases and J by 5 bases, with 5 bases between the two germline ends. CDR3 length: 11 residues. The CDR3 reads CASSSRETQYF. DNA for the CDR3: TGTGCCAGCAGCTCGCGGGAGACCCAGTACTTC. The whole variable domain, filled in from reference TRBV7-9 and TRBJ2-5, reads DTGVSQNPRHKITKRGQNVTFRCDPISEHNRLYWYRQTLGQGPEFLTYFQNEAQLEKSRLLSDRFSAERPKGSFSTLEIQRTEQGDSAMYLCASSSRETQYFGPGTRLLVL.

This rearrangement joins TRBV11-2 to TRBJ2-7; a weak D match, TRBD1 (5 bases). The CDR3 extends over 14 amino acids. Trimming stripped 6 bases from V and 3 bases from J, with 15 bases between. Germline loops: CDR1 SGHAT, CDR2 FQNNGV. This CDR3 is CASRSGNQGYEQYF. For the CDR3, the DNA is TGTGCCAGCAGGTCAGGGAATCAGGGCTACGAGCAGTACTTC. Drawing the rest from reference TRBV11-2 and TRBJ2-7, the complete variable domain is EAGVAQSPRYKIIEKRQSVAFWCNPISGHATLYWYQQILGQGPKLLIQFQNNGVVDDSQLPKDRFSAERLKGVDSTLKIQPAKLEDSAVYLCASRSGNQGYEQYFGPGTRLTVT.

The V and J genes are TRBV5-1 and TRBJ1-4; 9 bases are shared with TRBD1. Germline CDR1 is SGHRS and CDR2 is YFSETQ. The CDR3 totals 13 residues. With 4 bases clipped from V and 12 bases from J, the junction kept 7 bases outside the gene matches. The CDR3 coding sequence is TGCGCCAGCAGCGCCGGGACAGGGCTGGAACTGTTTTTT. Residues: CASSAGTGLELFF. Variable domain in full (rest from reference TRBV5-1 and TRBJ1-4): KAGVTQTPRYLIKTRGQQVTLSCSPISGHRSVSWYQQTPGQGLQFLFEYFSETQRNKGNFPGRFSGRQFSNSRSEMNVSTLELGDSALYLCASSAGTGLELFFGSGTQLSVL.

V usage is TRBV21-1 and J usage is TRBJ2-7; the DNA was not used to check the table's D call, TRBD2. TRBV21-1 is termed a pseudogene. This CDR3 comprises 17 residues. The CDR3 loop is CASSKWSQEGAEDEQYF. The DNA for the CDR3 is TGTGCCAGCAGCAAATGGTCCCAGGAGGGAGCAGAAGACGAGCAGTACTTC.

The chain carries TRBV5-6 and TRBJ2-4, with 7 positions matching TRBD1. The length of the CDR3 is 16 residues. Looked up from germline, CDR1 is SGHDT and CDR2 is YYEEEE. Trimming took 3 bases from V and 1 from J; bases not matched to a gene: 7. CDR3: CASSSDRVVAKNIQYF. The CDR3 bases are TGTGCCAGCAGCTCAGACAGGGTCGTCGCCAAAAACATTCAGTACTTC.

CDR3 in DNA: TGTGCCAGCGGGGAGGGGACGCCTCTAGGGGTATTCTTC. This encodes CASGEGTPLGVFF. This chain connects TRBV27 to TRBJ2-1, with 7 bases aligning to TRBD2. Germline V gives CDR1 MNHEY, CDR2 SMNVEV (reference sequence). The CDR3 totals 13 residues. The V and J ends lost 8 bases and 16 bases, in that order; junction bases with no gene match: 17.

Turning to this clone: Other nucleotide sequences in the sample specify the same CDR3. CDR3 DNA sequence: TGTGCCAGCAGCAGGGGACAGACCTACGAGCAGTACTTC. It codes for CASSRGQTYEQYF. V gene TRBV5-4 combines with J gene TRBJ2-7; 7 bases are shared with TRBD1. The CDR3 extends over 13 amino acids. V shed 4 bases, J shed 2 bases, and the junction held 3 bases outside the gene matches. Germline loops: CDR1 SGHNT, CDR2 YYREEE (reference sequence).